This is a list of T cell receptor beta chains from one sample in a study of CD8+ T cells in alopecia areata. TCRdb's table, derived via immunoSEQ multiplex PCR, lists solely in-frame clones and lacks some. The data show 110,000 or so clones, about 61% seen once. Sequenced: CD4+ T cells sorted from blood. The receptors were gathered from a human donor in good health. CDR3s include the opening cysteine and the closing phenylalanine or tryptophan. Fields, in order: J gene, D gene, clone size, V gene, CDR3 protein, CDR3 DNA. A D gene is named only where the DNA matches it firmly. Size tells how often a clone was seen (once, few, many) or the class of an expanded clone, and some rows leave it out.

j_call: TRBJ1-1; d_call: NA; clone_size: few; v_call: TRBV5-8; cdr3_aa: CASTGNGAEAFF; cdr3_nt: TGTGCCAGCACGGGGAATGGTGCTGAAGCTTTCTTT
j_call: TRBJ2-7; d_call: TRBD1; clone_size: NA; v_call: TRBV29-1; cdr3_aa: CSGGTAYEQYF; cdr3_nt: TGCAGCGGAGGGACAGCCTACGAGCAGTACTTC
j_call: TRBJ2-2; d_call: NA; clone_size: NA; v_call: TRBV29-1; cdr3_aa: CSVEPGADGELFF; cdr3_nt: TGCAGCGTTGAGCCAGGGGCCGACGGGGAGCTGTTTTTT
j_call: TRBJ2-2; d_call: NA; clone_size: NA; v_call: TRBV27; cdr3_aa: CASSLMAARQAGELFF; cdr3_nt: TGTGCCAGCAGTTTAATGGCGGCACGGCAAGCCGGGGAGCTGTTTTTT
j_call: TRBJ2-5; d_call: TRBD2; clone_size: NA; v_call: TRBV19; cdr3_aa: CASSITGTRGETQYF; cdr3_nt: TGTGCCAGTAGTATAACCGGGACTAGAGGAGAGACCCAGTACTTC
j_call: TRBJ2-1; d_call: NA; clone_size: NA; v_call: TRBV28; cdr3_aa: CASSFGLKQFF; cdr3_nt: TGTGCCAGCAGTTTTGGTCTAAAGCAGTTCTTC
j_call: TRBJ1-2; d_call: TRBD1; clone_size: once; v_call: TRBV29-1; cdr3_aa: CSVETGAVGYTF; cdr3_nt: TGCAGCGTTGAAACAGGGGCGGTGGGCTACACCTTC
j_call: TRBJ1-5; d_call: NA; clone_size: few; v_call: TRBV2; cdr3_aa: CASRDASGGNQPQHF; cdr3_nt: TGTGCCAGCAGAGACGCCTCAGGGGGCAATCAGCCCCAGCATTTT
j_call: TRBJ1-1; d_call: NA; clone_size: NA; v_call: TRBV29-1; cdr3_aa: CSVEDGSNTEAFF; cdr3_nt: TGCAGCGTTGAAGACGGCAGTAACACTGAAGCTTTCTTT
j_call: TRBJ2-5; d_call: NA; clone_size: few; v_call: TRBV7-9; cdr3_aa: CASSSGTGAPRQTQYF; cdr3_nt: TGTGCCAGCAGCTCTGGGACGGGGGCTCCCAGGCAGACCCAGTACTTC
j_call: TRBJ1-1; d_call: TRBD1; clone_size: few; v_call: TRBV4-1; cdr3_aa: CASAKDRDAFF; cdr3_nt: TGCGCCAGCGCGAAAGACAGGGATGCTTTCTTT
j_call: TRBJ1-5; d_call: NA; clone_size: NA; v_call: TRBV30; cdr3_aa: CAWSSHLGGGQPQHF; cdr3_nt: TGTGCCTGGAGTTCACACCTGGGGGGCGGTCAGCCCCAGCATTTT
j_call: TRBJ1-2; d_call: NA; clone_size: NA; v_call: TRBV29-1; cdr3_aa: CSGSQQNYGYTF; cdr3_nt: TGCAGCGGGTCACAACAAAACTATGGCTACACCTTC
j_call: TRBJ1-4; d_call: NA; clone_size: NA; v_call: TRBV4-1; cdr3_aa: CASSQRTGTTDEKLFF; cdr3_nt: TGCGCCAGCAGCCAGAGAACCGGGACAACGGATGAAAAACTGTTTTTT
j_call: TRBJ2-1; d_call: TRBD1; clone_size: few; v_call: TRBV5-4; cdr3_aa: CASSDRVGNNEQFF; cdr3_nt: TGTGCCAGTTCGGACAGGGTGGGCAACAATGAGCAGTTCTTC
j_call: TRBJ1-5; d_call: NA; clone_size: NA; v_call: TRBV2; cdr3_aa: CASTLRDNNQPQHF; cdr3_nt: TGTGCCAGCACCCTCAGGGACAACAATCAGCCCCAGCATTTT
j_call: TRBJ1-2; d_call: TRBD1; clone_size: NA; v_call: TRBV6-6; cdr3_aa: CASSSIQGAAYGYTF; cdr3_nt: TGTGCCAGCAGTTCCATACAGGGGGCTGCCTATGGCTACACCTTC
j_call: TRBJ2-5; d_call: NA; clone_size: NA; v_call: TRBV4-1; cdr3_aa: CASSQDRGSQETQYF; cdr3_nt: TGCGCCAGCAGCCAAGATCGGGGAAGCCAAGAGACCCAGTACTTC
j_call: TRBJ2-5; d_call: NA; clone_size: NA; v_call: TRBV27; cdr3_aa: CASSFYGRETQYF; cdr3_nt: TGTGCCAGCAGTTTCTACGGACGAGAGACCCAGTACTTC
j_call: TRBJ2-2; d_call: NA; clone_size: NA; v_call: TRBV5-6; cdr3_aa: CASSRDLDTGELFF; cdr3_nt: TGTGCCAGCAGCCGGGACCTCGACACCGGGGAGCTGTTTTTT
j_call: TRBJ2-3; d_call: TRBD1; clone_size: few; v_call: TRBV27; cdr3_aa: CASGLADRVADTQYF; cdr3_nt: TGTGCCAGCGGCTTGGCGGACAGGGTCGCAGATACGCAGTATTTT
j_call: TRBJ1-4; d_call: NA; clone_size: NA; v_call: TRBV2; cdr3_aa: CASKVRAISEKLFF; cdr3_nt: TGTGCCAGCAAGGTCCGGGCCATATCCGAAAAACTGTTTTTT
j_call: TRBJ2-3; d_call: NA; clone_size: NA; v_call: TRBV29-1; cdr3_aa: CSVKYGGATDTQYF; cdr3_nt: TGCAGCGTTAAGTATGGGGGGGCAACAGATACGCAGTATTTT
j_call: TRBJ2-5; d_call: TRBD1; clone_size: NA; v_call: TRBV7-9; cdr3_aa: CASSLGDREGETQYF; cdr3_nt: TGTGCCAGCAGCTTGGGGGACAGGGAGGGCGAGACCCAGTACTTC
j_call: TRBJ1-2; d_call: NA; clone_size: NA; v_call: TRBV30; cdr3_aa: CAWSALMGNYGYTF; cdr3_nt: TGTGCCTGGAGCGCCCTGATGGGGAACTATGGCTACACCTTC
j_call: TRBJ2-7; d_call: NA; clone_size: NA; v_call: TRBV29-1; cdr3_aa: CSVRGHSSSYEQYF; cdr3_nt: TGCAGCGTTCGGGGGCACTCGAGCTCCTACGAGCAGTACTTC
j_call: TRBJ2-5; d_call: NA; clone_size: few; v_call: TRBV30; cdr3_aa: CAWSLVRGETQYF; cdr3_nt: TGTGCCTGGAGCCTTGTACGGGGGGAGACCCAGTACTTC
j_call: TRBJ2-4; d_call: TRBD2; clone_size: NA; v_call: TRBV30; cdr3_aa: CAWSATSGKNIQYF; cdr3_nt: TGTGCCTGGAGTGCGACTAGCGGAAAAAACATTCAGTACTTC
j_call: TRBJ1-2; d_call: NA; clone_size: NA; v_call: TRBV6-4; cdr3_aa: CASSPDTGTWGYTF; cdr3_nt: TGTGCCAGCAGCCCCGATACCGGGACATGGGGCTACACCTTC
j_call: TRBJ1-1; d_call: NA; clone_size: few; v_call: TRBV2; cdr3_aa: CASSEGENTEAFF; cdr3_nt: TGTGCCAGCAGTGAAGGAGAGAACACTGAAGCTTTCTTT
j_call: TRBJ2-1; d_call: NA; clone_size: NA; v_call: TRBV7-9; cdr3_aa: CATETGNEQFF; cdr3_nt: TGTGCCACCGAGACAGGCAATGAGCAGTTCTTC
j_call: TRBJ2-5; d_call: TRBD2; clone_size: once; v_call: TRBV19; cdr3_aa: CASTPGLAPETQYF; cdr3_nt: TGTGCCAGTACCCCCGGACTAGCGCCAGAGACCCAGTACTTC
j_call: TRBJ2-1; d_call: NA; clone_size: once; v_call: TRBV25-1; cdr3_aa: CASSEYTGGLSNEQFF; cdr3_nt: TGTGCCAGCAGTGAATATACGGGGGGCCTTTCGAATGAGCAGTTCTTC
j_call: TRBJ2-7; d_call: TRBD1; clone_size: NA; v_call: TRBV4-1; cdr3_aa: CASSLLAGTVYEQYF; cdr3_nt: TGCGCCAGCAGCCTGTTAGCCGGGACAGTGTACGAGCAGTACTTC
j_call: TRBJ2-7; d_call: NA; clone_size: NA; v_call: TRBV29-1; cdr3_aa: CSVEDQSSYEQYF; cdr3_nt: TGCAGCGTTGAAGATCAGAGCAGCTACGAGCAGTACTTC
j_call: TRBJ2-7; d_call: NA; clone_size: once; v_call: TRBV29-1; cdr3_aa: CSDPGLPYEQYF; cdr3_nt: TGCAGCGATCCGGGACTCCCCTACGAGCAGTACTTC
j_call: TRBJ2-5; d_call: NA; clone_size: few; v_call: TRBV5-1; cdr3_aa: CASRPRPLQETQYF; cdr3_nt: TGCGCCAGCAGACCGCGGCCTCTTCAAGAGACCCAGTACTTC
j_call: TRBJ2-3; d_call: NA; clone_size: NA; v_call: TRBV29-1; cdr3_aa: CSVGGRVATDTQYF; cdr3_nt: TGCAGCGTCGGAGGACGGGTAGCCACAGATACGCAGTATTTT
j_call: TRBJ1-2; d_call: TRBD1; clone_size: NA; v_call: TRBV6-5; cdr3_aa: CASSYSGQGNYGYTF; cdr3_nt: TGTGCCAGCAGTTACTCGGGACAGGGGAACTATGGCTACACCTTC
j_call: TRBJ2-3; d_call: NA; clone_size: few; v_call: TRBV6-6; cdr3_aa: CASSFVGGTDTQYF; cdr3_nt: TGTGCCAGCAGTTTCGTCGGGGGCACAGATACGCAGTATTTT
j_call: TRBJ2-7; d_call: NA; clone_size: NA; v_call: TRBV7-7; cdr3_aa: CASSPAPGREQYF; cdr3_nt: TGTGCCAGCAGCCCCGCCCCAGGGAGGGAGCAGTACTTC
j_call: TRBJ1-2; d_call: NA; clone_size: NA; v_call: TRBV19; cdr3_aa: CASSIRPNYGYTF; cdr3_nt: TGTGCCAGTAGTATAAGACCAAACTATGGCTACACCTTC
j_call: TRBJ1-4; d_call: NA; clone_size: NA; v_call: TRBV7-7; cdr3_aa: CASSPNPNEKLFF; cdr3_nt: TGTGCCAGCAGCCCTAATCCAAATGAAAAACTGTTTTTT
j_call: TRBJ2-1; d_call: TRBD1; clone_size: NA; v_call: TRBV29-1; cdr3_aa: CSAGTAYNEQFF; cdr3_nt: TGCAGCGCCGGGACAGCCTACAATGAGCAGTTCTTC
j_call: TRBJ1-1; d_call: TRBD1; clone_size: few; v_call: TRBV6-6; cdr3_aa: CASSYDREPEAFF; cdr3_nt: TGTGCCAGCAGTTACGACAGGGAACCTGAAGCTTTCTTT